This T cell receptor (beta chain) was sequenced during a study of metastatic and nonmetastatic thyroid tumors. This clone appeared many times. One end of the junction fails to match germline, which may point to a read error. TCRdb reanalyzed the PCR reads via MiXCR. Here the sample spans more than 25,000 clones, less than 25% being singletons. All patients were untreated before thyroid surgery. Germline V gene sequence: CDR1 SSHAT, CDR2 FNYEAQ (reference sequence). CDR3 length: 18 residues. This chain connects TRBV7-7 to TRBJ1-6; D unresolved. This clonotype was sampled from a male donor with papillary thyroid cancer or a benign thyroid nodule (not recorded which). Some clones in this sample may be carry-over from other donors' samples. Material: blood. The CDR3 reads CASSLACGESSYNSPLHF. CDR3 nucleotides: TGTGCTAGCAGCTTAGCGTGCGGGGAAAGCTCCTATAATTCACCCCTCCACTTT.